A single sample gave rise to the 28 T cell receptor beta chains below, sequenced in a study of blood T cell repertoires in COVID-19. The repertoire was sequenced with immunoSEQ multiplex PCR; TCRdb's copy has only in-frame clones and lacks some. The sample lists over 90,000 clones, around 73% occurring once. The material sequenced was peripheral blood. These TCRs come from a man aged 55-75 years with active or convalescent COVID-19.

The chain recombines TRBV7-8 with TRBJ2-7; perhaps TRBD2 as D (6 bases). Germline CDR1 SGHVS, CDR2 FQNEAQ. The CDR3 totals 14 residues. The V and J ends lost 5 bases and 2 bases respectively, with 13 bases between them. The CDR3 bases are TGTGCCAGCAGCCAAGGAGGGGCCGCCTACGAGCAGTACTTC. Its protein product is CASSQGGAAYEQYF.

The rearrangement joins TRBV6-2 or TRBV6-3 to TRBJ1-1; TRBD1 agrees at 7 bases. Trimming cost V 5 bases and J 0 bases; bases outside gene matches: 6. This CDR3 has 15 residues. Looked up from germline, CDR1 is MNHEY and CDR2 is SVGEGT. The CDR3 DNA sequence: TGTGCCAGCAGTCCATTGGGACAGATGAACACTGAAGCTTTCTTT. Its translation: CASSPLGQMNTEAFF.

This clone was picked up one time. The CDR3 is CASSLGGYNQPQHF. The CDR3 bases are TGTGCCAGCAGTCTAGGGGGCTACAATCAGCCCCAGCATTTT. The V call is TRBV6-5, the J call TRBJ1-5, with TRBD1 matching 7 bases. The CDR3 length is 14 residues. Trimming removed 5 bases from V and 3 bases from J; junction bases left unmatched: 4. Germline-derived CDR1 and CDR2 are MNHEY and SVGAGI.

This clone was seen only a few times. V is TRBV2 and J is TRBJ2-1; 10 bases fit TRBD2. Germline values: CDR1 SNHLY, CDR2 FYNNEI. Trimming removed 6 bases from V and 10 bases from J; junction bases left unmatched: 6. This CDR3 contains 13 residues. The CDR3 DNA follows: TGTGCCAGCAGCCAACTAGCGGGAATAGAGCAGTTCTTC. This codes for CASSQLAGIEQFF.

This clone has only a few counts. The chain employs TRBV27 and TRBJ1-2; D gene uncertain. The ends were cut back, 9 bases at V and 0 bases at J, with 17 bases in the middle. There are 15 residues in the CDR3. In germline, CDR1 is MNHEY, CDR2 SMNVEV (reference sequence). Here the CDR3 DNA reads TGTGCCAGTTTTCAACCGGGAAACACTAACTATGGCTACACCTTC. Its protein product is CASFQPGNTNYGYTF.

The gene calls are TRBV5-6 and TRBJ1-5; D remains ambiguous. This CDR3 contains 14 residues. The V end was cut by 0 bases, the J end by 7 bases, with 11 bases between. The germline gives CDR1 SGHDT, CDR2 YYEEEE. This CDR3 reads CASSLDEEAQPQHF. The CDR3, as DNA: TGTGCCAGCAGCTTGGACGAAGAGGCCCAGCCCCAGCATTTT.

V gene TRBV28 combines with J gene TRBJ2-6, with 9 bases that match TRBD1. Unmatched junction bases numbered 3, after V lost 6 bases and J lost 0 bases. Germline CDR1 MDHEN, CDR2 SYDVKM. CDR3 length equals 16 residues. The CDR3 region has the DNA TGTGCCAGCAGAGGGACAGGGCTCTCTGGGGCCAACGTCCTGACTTTC. It codes for CASRGTGLSGANVLTF.

The V gene is TRBV30, the J gene TRBJ2-1; TRBD2 agrees at 10 bases. From germline, CDR1 is GTSNPN and CDR2 SVGIG (reference sequence). The J segment lost 2 bases and the V segment lost 2 bases, leaving 6 bases of the junction unmatched. CDR3 length: 16 residues. CDR3 protein: CAWSKFLAGAYNEQFF. The CDR3 nucleotides read TGTGCCTGGAGTAAATTCCTAGCGGGAGCCTACAATGAGCAGTTCTTC.

The chain joins TRBV2 to TRBJ2-5, with TRBD2 matching over 11 bases. J was trimmed by 6 bases and V by 7 bases; bases with no gene match: 10. The V gene's germline CDR1 is SNHLY and CDR2 FYNNEI. The CDR3 sequence is 15 residues long. CDR3 amino acids: CASTRLAGKGQTQYF. CDR3 sequence (DNA): TGTGCCAGCACAAGACTAGCGGGAAAAGGACAGACCCAGTACTTC.

V and J are TRBV3-1 (or the pseudogene TRBV3-2) and TRBJ2-2; tentative D call: TRBD2 (5 bases). This CDR3 is 15 amino acids long. The V end lost 6 bases, the J end lost 0 bases, and 11 bases lay between the germline ends. Germline V gives CDR1 LGHDT, CDR2 YNNKEL (reference sequence). The CDR3 is CASSSRLTNTGELFF. CDR3 DNA: TGTGCCAGCAGTTCCCGACTAACGAACACCGGGGAGCTGTTTTTT.

To note about this clone: One junction end does not reproduce the germline sequence, and a read error may be involved. The V call is TRBV19, the J call TRBJ2-4; D remains unclear. In germline, CDR1 is LNHDA, CDR2 SQIVND (reference sequence). The CDR3 contains 15 residues. The CDR3 loop is CASRPPRGAQNIQYF. The CDR3 bases are TGTGCCAGCCGCCCCCCACGCGGAGCCCAAAACATTCAGTACTTC.

The V gene is TRBV27, the J gene TRBJ1-5, with 7 bases aligning to TRBD1. Germline CDR1 and CDR2: MNHEY and SMNVEV (reference sequence). Trimming took 0 bases from V and 0 from J; bases not matched to a gene: 2. CDR3 length: 16 residues. Here the CDR3 DNA reads TGTGCCAGCAGTTTATCAGGGGGCTATAGCAATCAGCCCCAGCATTTT. Encoded protein: CASSLSGGYSNQPQHF.

This chain uses TRBV20-1 with TRBJ1-3; D is undetermined. V lost 3 bases to trimming and J lost 4 bases, with 13 bases between them. The CDR3 loop spans 14 amino acids. Germline CDR1 is DFQATT and CDR2 is SNEGSKA (reference sequence). This CDR3 reads CSASAWEPGNTIYF. The DNA of the CDR3 is TGCAGTGCTAGTGCGTGGGAGCCGGGAAACACCATATATTTT.

This clone was seen only a few times. The rearrangement joins TRBV27 to TRBJ2-1, with 10 nucleotides matching TRBD2. CDR1 and CDR2 from the germline V gene are MNHEY and SMNVEV (reference sequence). J was trimmed by 4 bases and V by 8 bases; bases with no gene match: 11. This CDR3 contains 16 residues. CDR3 nucleotide sequence: TGTGCCAGCCGGGGGGTAGCGGGAGGTCTGTACAATGAGCAGTTCTTC. Translation: CASRGVAGGLYNEQFF.

The rearrangement joins TRBV6-5 to TRBJ1-2, with 9 nucleotides matching TRBD1. Germline lookup yields CDR1 MNHEY and CDR2 SVGAGI. The CDR3 is 15 amino acids. Trimming removed 6 bases from V and 7 bases from J; junction bases left unmatched: 12. In DNA form, the CDR3 reads TGTGCCAGCAGGAACGACAGGGGGTTAAGTAGTGGCTACACCTTC. Protein product: CASRNDRGLSSGYTF.

This rearrangement joins TRBV7-6 to TRBJ1-4, with D unresolved. This CDR3 has 13 amino acids. CDR1 is SGHVS and CDR2 is FNYEAQ in the germline V gene. Deletions cut 8 bases from V and 0 bases from J, with 7 bases between. The DNA of the CDR3 is TGTGCCAGCGGGAGTGCAACTAATGAAAAACTGTTTTTT. Residues: CASGSATNEKLFF. Full variable domain (missing parts from reference TRBV7-6 and TRBJ1-4): GAGVSQSPRYKVTKRGQDVALRCDPISGHVSLYWYRQALGQGPEFLTYFNYEAQQDKSGLPNDRFSAERPEGSISTLTIQRTEQRDSAMYRCASGSATNEKLFFGSGTQLSVL.

V and J are TRBV4-1 and TRBJ2-7, with D perhaps matching TRBD2 (6 bases). This CDR3 spans 17 amino acids. The V gene's germline CDR1 is MGHRA and CDR2 YSYEKL. V was pared by 1 base and J by 4 bases, with 20 bases between. DNA for the CDR3: TGCGCCAGCAGCCAAGCCTTAGGACTACCAGGGTTATACGAGCAGTACTTC. This encodes CASSQALGLPGLYEQYF.

This clone was picked up a small number of times. CDR3 bases: TGTGCCAGCAGCTTAGGCCCGGACAGGGTTAACTATGGCTACACCTTC. Its protein product is CASSLGPDRVNYGYTF. This chain uses TRBV11-3 with TRBJ1-2; 8 nucleotides match TRBD1. The CDR3 covers 16 residues. Germline CDR1 SGHNT, CDR2 YENEEA. V lost 1 base, J lost 1 base, and 5 bases stayed unmatched.

CDR3 in amino acids: CASSYGGARNYGYTF. CDR3 DNA: TGTGCCAGCAGTTACGGGGGGGCTCGGAACTATGGCTACACCTTC. J is TRBJ1-2 and V is TRBV6-5, with a tentative D call TRBD1 (6 bases). Germline loops: CDR1 MNHEY, CDR2 SVGAGI. Trimming stripped 2 bases from V and 2 bases from J, with 12 bases between. CDR3 length: 15 amino acids.

This chain connects TRBV2 to TRBJ2-7; 9 bases line up with TRBD2. The germline V gene has CDR1 SNHLY and CDR2 FYNNEI. Trimming cost V 1 base and J 3 bases; bases outside gene matches: 1. This CDR3 is 14 amino acids long. Written as DNA, the CDR3 is TGTGCCAGCAGTGAAGGCGGGAGGGGCTACGAGCAGTACTTC. It translates to CASSEGGRGYEQYF.

The chain carries TRBV5-5 and TRBJ2-3; 12 bases are a match to TRBD2. The V and J ends lost 4 bases and 4 bases, in that order; junction bases with no gene match: 7. Germline V gene lookup returns CDR1 SGHKS and CDR2 YYEKEE (reference sequence). CDR3 length: 16 residues. As DNA, the CDR3 is TGTGCCAGCAGCCACAGACTAGCGGGAGACTCAGATACGCAGTATTTT. Its protein product is CASSHRLAGDSDTQYF.

The V call is TRBV28, the J call TRBJ2-1; 9 bases map to TRBD2. The CDR3 extends over 12 amino acids. Germline CDR1 is MDHEN and CDR2 is SYDVKM. V was pared by 11 bases and J by 7 bases, with 6 bases of the junction left unmatched. CDR3 residues: CAGASGMNEQFF. In DNA form, the CDR3 reads TGTGCCGGGGCTAGCGGGATGAATGAGCAGTTCTTC.

The chain recombines TRBV6-1 with TRBJ1-5; D may be TRBD1 (6 bases). The CDR3 runs to 17 residues. Germline CDR1 and CDR2: MNHNS and SASEGT. V lost 4 bases, J lost 4 bases, and 20 bases lay in between. This chain's CDR3 is CASSGDRGRGPNQPQHF. The CDR3 bases are TGTGCCAGCAGTGGAGATCGGGGCAGGGGACCAAATCAGCCCCAGCATTTT.

The V gene is TRBV7-8, the J gene TRBJ1-2; D is possibly TRBD1 (6 bases). This CDR3 is 15 amino acids long. Trimming took off 0 bases at V and 4 bases at J, with 12 bases between the two ends. Germline lookup yields CDR1 SGHVS and CDR2 FQNEAQ. CDR3 residues: CASSLAWTATYGYTF. As DNA, the CDR3 is TGTGCCAGCAGCTTAGCCTGGACAGCTACCTATGGCTACACCTTC.

J is TRBJ2-2 and V is TRBV4-2, with 8 bases matching TRBD1. V dropped 4 bases and J dropped 1; count of bases not matched to a gene: 2. The CDR3 contains 15 residues. Germline V gene lookup returns CDR1 LGHNA and CDR2 YNFKEQ. CDR3 nucleotides: TGTGCCAGCAGCCTCGGACAGGGGAACACCGGGGAGCTGTTTTTT. It translates to CASSLGQGNTGELFF.

The V and J genes are TRBV6-5 and TRBJ2-5; perhaps TRBD1 as D (5 bases). The germline V gene encodes CDR1 MNHEY and CDR2 SVGAGI. The CDR3 length is 14 residues. V was trimmed by 6 bases and J by 5 bases, leaving 16 bases between them. DNA for the CDR3: TGTGCCAGCAGAAGGACAACCCGAGAGGAGACCCAGTACTTC. Translating gives CASRRTTREETQYF.

This chain uses TRBV5-4 with TRBJ2-2, with D possibly matching TRBD2 (6 bases). Germline V lookup: CDR1 SGHNT, CDR2 YYREEE (reference sequence). CDR3 length: 16 amino acids. V shed 0 bases and J shed 6 bases, with 15 bases lying between them. CDR3 DNA sequence: TGTGCCAGCAGCTTGGCGTTAGGAGGGGTTGCCGGGGAGCTGTTTTTT. It yields the protein CASSLALGGVAGELFF.

The sample holds a few counts of this clone. The chain has TRBV2 and TRBJ2-1; no clear D gene. The CDR3 is 14 residues long. Trimming left V 6 bases short and J 1 base short, with 10 bases between. Germline CDR1 SNHLY, CDR2 FYNNEI. CDR3 nucleotides: TGTGCCAGCAGCGCCCTAGTATCCTACAATGAGCAGTTCTTC. Encoded protein: CASSALVSYNEQFF.